A single sample gave rise to the 22 T cell receptor beta chains below, sequenced in a study of metastatic and nonmetastatic thyroid tumors. TCRdb used MiXCR to call clones anew from the PCR reads. The sample shows 15,000 or so clones, about 29% of them seen only once. Among the patients, none had received any treatment before thyroid surgery. The sequencing sample was made of blood. The receptors stem from a female donor with papillary thyroid cancer or a benign thyroid nodule (not recorded which). Some clones in this sample may be carry-over from other donors' samples.

The rearrangement links TRBV6-1 to TRBJ2-7; D unresolved. In germline, CDR1 is MNHNS, CDR2 SASEGT. With 3 bases removed from V and 4 bases from J, the gap between germline ends came to 7 bases. This CDR3 comprises 12 residues. CDR3 in DNA: TGTGCCAGCAGTGACACCCTTTACGAGCAGTACTTC. Its translation: CASSDTLYEQYF.

The gene calls are TRBV4-1 and TRBJ1-5; TRBD1 agrees at 7 bases. Germline V lookup: CDR1 MGHRA, CDR2 YSYEKL. V lost 2 bases, J lost 3 bases, and 1 base stayed unmatched. The CDR3 is 14 amino acids. CDR3 amino acids: CASSQTGANQPQHF. CDR3 nucleotides: TGCGCCAGCAGCCAAACAGGGGCCAATCAGCCCCAGCATTTT.

This clone was counted only a few times. The chain uses TRBV6-4 and TRBJ2-3; TRBD2 matches 8 bases. V shed 0 bases, J shed 1 base, and the junction held 0 bases outside the gene matches. Germline V gene data show CDR1 as MRHNA and CDR2 as SNTAGT. CDR3 length equals 15 residues. CDR3 nucleotides: TGTGCCAGCAGTGACTCTAGCGGGGGCACAGATACGCAGTATTTT. Amino acids: CASSDSSGGTDTQYF.

In its sample, this clone ranks as medium-sized. The chain couples TRBV19 to TRBJ1-5, with D maybe TRBD1 (5 bases). The V end was cut by 5 bases, the J end by 7 bases, with 18 bases between. CDR1 and CDR2 from the germline V gene are LNHDA and SQIVND (reference sequence). CDR3 length equals 15 residues. The CDR3 protein is CASSRFRGPGQPQHF. The CDR3 DNA reads TGTGCCAGTAGTCGGTTTCGGGGACCGGGCCAGCCCCAGCATTTT.

The chain is built from TRBV11-1 and TRBJ2-7; 9 positions agree with TRBD1. V was clipped by 3 bases and J by 5 bases; unmatched bases: 14. The length of the CDR3 is 17 residues. CDR1 is SGHAT and CDR2 is FQDESV in the germline V gene (reference sequence). The DNA for the CDR3 is TGTGCCAGCAGCTTGATGGATAGGCTACAGGGGGCAGACGAGCAGTACTTC. This sequence encodes CASSLMDRLQGADEQYF.

This clone was recorded at least ten times. CDR3 amino acids: CASSAPGQGTDTQYF. The DNA for the CDR3 is TGTGCCAGCAGCGCCCCAGGACAGGGGACAGATACGCAGTATTTT. This chain links TRBV5-4 with TRBJ2-3; 9 nucleotides agree with TRBD1. The CDR3 spans 15 residues. The V segment lost 4 bases and the J segment 3 bases; nucleotides outside the gene matches: 6. CDR1 is SGHNT and CDR2 is YYREEE in the germline V gene (reference sequence).

The rearrangement links TRBV7-8 to TRBJ1-1; 7 nucleotides align to TRBD1. V lost 3 bases and J lost 1; bases outside the gene matches: 2. The CDR3 loop spans 14 amino acids. The germline gives CDR1 SGHVS, CDR2 FQNEAQ. Written as DNA, the CDR3 is TGTGCCAGCAGCTTTCGGACAGGGAACACTGAAGCTTTCTTT. Translated: CASSFRTGNTEAFF.

This clone was seen a handful of times. CDR3 bases: TGTGCCAGCAGTTGTATCGGGACATCTAATCCCCACCAAGAGACCCAGTACTTC. Amino acid sequence: CASSCIGTSNPHQETQYF. The chain employs TRBV28 and TRBJ2-5, with D possibly matching TRBD1 (6 bases). The CDR3 is 18 amino acids. V was pared by 4 bases and J by 0 bases, with 21 bases between. Germline V gene sequence: CDR1 MDHEN, CDR2 SYDVKM.

The gene calls are TRBV6-1 and TRBJ2-2; 7 nucleotides align to TRBD2. Trimming took 7 bases from V and 3 from J; bases not matched to a gene: 5. Germline-derived CDR1 and CDR2 are MNHNS and SASEGT. This CDR3 spans 14 amino acids. The CDR3 region is CASMRLAYTGELFF. The CDR3, as DNA: TGTGCCAGCATGAGACTAGCATACACCGGGGAGCTGTTTTTT.

This clone was detected ten times or more. The chain uses TRBV29-1 and TRBJ1-4; possible D gene TRBD1, 5 bases. The CDR3 covers 14 residues. Trimming removed 4 bases from V and 7 bases from J, with 16 bases in between. Germline CDR1 and CDR2: SQVTM and ANQGSEA. CDR3 region: CSVGQTETSEKLFF. DNA of the CDR3: TGCAGCGTTGGACAGACAGAGACGAGTGAAAAACTGTTTTTT.

The chain recombines TRBV20-1 with TRBJ1-5, with D perhaps TRBD1 (6 bases). The CDR3 has 15 amino acids. CDR1 and CDR2 (germline): DFQATT, SNEGSKA (reference sequence). V shed 0 bases and J shed 0 bases, with 9 bases lying between them. Here the CDR3 DNA reads TGCAGTGCTAGAGATCGGACAGATAGCAATCAGCCCCAGCATTTT. Translating gives CSARDRTDSNQPQHF.

There are a few counts of this clone. The rearrangement uses TRBV28 and TRBJ2-7; D remains unclear. Trimming left V 7 bases short and J 0 bases short, with 13 bases between. CDR1 is MDHEN, CDR2 SYDVKM, per germline. This CDR3 spans 14 amino acids. Written as DNA, the CDR3 is TGTGCCAGCACTACCGGAGAGTTCTCCTACGAGCAGTACTTC. It specifies CASTTGEFSYEQYF.

This clone showed up just a few times. An end of the junction does not agree with germline; a read error may underlie this. The V and J genes are TRBV6-5 and TRBJ2-7; 9 bases line up with TRBD1. CDR1 and CDR2 from the germline V gene are MNHEY and SVGAGI. The CDR3 has 18 amino acids. The CDR3 spells CASIYNRGRLPLQYEQYF. Written as DNA, the CDR3 is TGTGCCAGCATTTACAACAGGGGGCGACTCCCACTCCAATACGAGCAGTACTTC.

This clone was found many times. A much larger clone is a single base away; this may be a read error. The chain uses TRBV18 and TRBJ2-3; D ambiguous. Germline V gene sequence: CDR1 KGHSH, CDR2 LQKENI. CDR3 length: 14 amino acids. CDR3 loop: CAGSPQRSTDTQYF. DNA of the CDR3: TGTGCCGGCTCACCACAAAGAAGCACAGATACGCAGTATTTT.

This clone is deemed medium-sized. V gene TRBV6-1 combines with J gene TRBJ2-1, with 9 bases matching TRBD2. In germline, CDR1 is MNHNS, CDR2 SASEGT. V was clipped by 4 bases and J by 0 bases; unmatched bases: 4. The CDR3 has 16 amino acids. The CDR3 region has the DNA TGTGCCAGCAGTGGACTAGCGGCAAGCTCCTACAATGAGCAGTTCTTC. Translated: CASSGLAASSYNEQFF.

This clone has just a few counts. The chain links TRBV7-2 to TRBJ1-2; weak D call: TRBD1 (5 bases). This CDR3 is 12 amino acids long. V was clipped by 7 bases and J by 4 bases, with 10 bases between them. In germline, CDR1 is SGHTA, CDR2 FQGNSA. The DNA of the CDR3 is TGTGCCAGCAACACAGGTGGCTATGGCTACACCTTC. As protein: CASNTGGYGYTF. The full variable domain, rest sourced from reference TRBV7-2 and TRBJ1-2, is GAGVSQSPSNKVTEKGKDVELRCDPISGHTALYWYRQSLGQGLEFLIYFQGNSAPDKSGLPSDRFSAERTGGSVSTLTIQRTQQEDSAVYLCASNTGGYGYTFGSGTRLTVV.

This clone came up a few times. The rearrangement joins TRBV6-1 to TRBJ2-2; D is perhaps TRBD1 (5 bases). V lost 6 bases and J lost 2, with 13 bases in between. The CDR3 sequence is 15 residues long. In germline, CDR1 is MNHNS, CDR2 SASEGT. The CDR3 DNA reads TGTGCCAGCAGAGAGACAGCGATAAACACCGGGGAGCTGTTTTTT. This sequence encodes CASRETAINTGELFF.

This clone is labeled medium-sized. This rearrangement joins TRBV19 to TRBJ1-1; no definite D call. Deletions cut 5 bases from V and 3 bases from J, with 10 bases between. CDR3 length: 13 amino acids. From germline, CDR1 is LNHDA and CDR2 SQIVND (reference sequence). The CDR3 sequence is CASSSQSYTEAFF. The DNA for the CDR3 is TGTGCCAGTAGTTCCCAGTCGTACACTGAAGCTTTCTTT.

This clone has more than one count but fewer than ten. The rearrangement links TRBV9 to TRBJ2-3; D gene uncertain. The CDR3 is 12 amino acids. V was trimmed by 2 bases and J by 6 bases, leaving 7 bases between them. Germline lookup yields CDR1 SGDLS and CDR2 YYNGEE. The CDR3 region is CASSVAADTQYF. The CDR3 DNA follows: TGTGCCAGCAGCGTGGCGGCGGATACGCAGTATTTT. Full variable domain (outside the CDR3, taken from reference TRBV9 and TRBJ2-3): DSGVTQTPKHLITATGQRVTLRCSPRSGDLSVYWYQQSLDQGLQFLIQYYNGEERAKGNILERFSAQQFPDLHSELNLSSLELGDSALYFCASSVAADTQYFGPGTRLTVL.

The rearrangement joins TRBV6-1 to TRBJ1-3; D unclear. V lost 8 bases and J 3 bases, leaving 14 bases between the germline ends. The CDR3 is 14 amino acids. In germline, CDR1 is MNHNS, CDR2 SASEGT. In DNA, the CDR3 is TGTGCCAGCGCTTTTTCGGGGATTGGAAACACCATATATTTT. Protein sequence: CASAFSGIGNTIYF.

This rearrangement joins TRBV4-1 to TRBJ2-1, with TRBD1 matching over 9 bases. CDR3 size: 14 residues. V was pared by 1 base and J by 7 bases, with 2 bases of the junction left unmatched. The V gene's germline CDR1 is MGHRA and CDR2 YSYEKL. The CDR3 sequence: CASSQGDRVNEQFF. DNA for the CDR3: TGCGCCAGCAGCCAAGGGGACAGGGTAAATGAGCAGTTCTTC.

This clone was seen at least ten times. Its ends do not fully match the called genes, so a read error is possible. The gene calls are TRBV2 and TRBJ2-1; TRBD2 matches at 11 bases. Germline-derived CDR1 and CDR2 are SNHLY and FYNNEI. The CDR3 contains 15 residues. The CDR3 reads CASSITSGRENEQLF. The CDR3 DNA sequence: TGTGCCAGCAGTATAACTAGCGGGAGAGAAAATGAGCAGCTCTTC. Drawing the rest from reference TRBV2 and TRBJ2-1, the complete variable domain is EPEVTQTPSHQVTQMGQEVILRCVPISNHLYFYWYRQILGQKVEFLVSFYNNEISEKSEIFDDQFSVERPDGSNFTLKIRSTKLEDSAMYFCASSITSGRENEQLFGPGTRLTVL.